The 6 T cell receptor beta chains reported below all come from one sample, sequenced in a study of blood T cell repertoires in COVID-19. Sequencing used immunoSEQ multiplex PCR; TCRdb keeps in-frame clones, though not all of them. The sample lists 100,000 or so clones, more than 75% occurring once. The specimen was peripheral blood. Receptor source: a woman aged 25 to 39 with acute or convalescent COVID-19.

This clone has only one observation. The rearrangement uses TRBV28 and TRBJ2-1; TRBD2 aligns across 7 bases. Trimming removed 2 bases from V and 8 bases from J; junction bases left unmatched: 3. Germline V lookup: CDR1 MDHEN, CDR2 SYDVKM. The CDR3 is made up of 13 amino acids. CDR3: CASSLPGRDEQFF. In nucleotides, the CDR3 is TGTGCCAGCAGTTTACCTGGGAGGGATGAGCAGTTCTTC. Drawing the rest from reference TRBV28 and TRBJ2-1, the complete variable domain is DVKVTQSSRYLVKRTGEKVFLECVQDMDHENMFWYRQDPGLGLRLIYFSYDVKMKEKGDIPEGYSVSREKKERFSLILESASTNQTSMYLCASSLPGRDEQFFGPGTRLTVL.

This clone has just one count. CDR3 in DNA: TGTGCCTGGAGTGATCAGGGGCGAGACGAGCAGTACTTC. It specifies CAWSDQGRDEQYF. V is TRBV30 and J is TRBJ2-7; possible D gene TRBD1, 6 bases. The CDR3 is 13 residues long. Deletions cut 1 base from V and 5 bases from J, with 12 bases between. Germline V gene sequence: CDR1 GTSNPN, CDR2 SVGIG (reference sequence).

The chain uses TRBV28 and TRBJ1-3, with D maybe TRBD1 (6 bases). The CDR3 is 18 amino acids. Germline V lookup: CDR1 MDHEN, CDR2 SYDVKM. The V end was cut by 3 bases, the J end by 0 bases, with 18 bases between. The CDR3 loop reads CASSLSKVGRGSGNTIYF. The CDR3 bases are TGTGCCAGCAGTTTGAGTAAAGTGGGCAGGGGCTCTGGAAACACCATATATTTT.

This chain joins TRBV19 and TRBJ2-6; D is unresolved. Germline loops: CDR1 LNHDA, CDR2 SQIVND (reference sequence). The CDR3 has 14 amino acids. V was pared by 3 bases and J by 2 bases, with 5 bases between. CDR3 sequence: CASSMAAGANVLTF. The DNA of the CDR3 is TGTGCCAGTAGTATGGCCGCTGGGGCCAACGTCCTGACTTTC.

V is TRBV7-8 and J is TRBJ2-3; TRBD2 is a possible D gene (6 bases). The CDR3 totals 15 residues. Per germline, CDR1 SGHVS and CDR2 FQNEAQ. Trimming stripped 3 bases from V and 3 bases from J, with 13 bases between. CDR3 DNA: TGTGCCAGCAGCTTGGCGGAGGGGATGACAGATACGCAGTATTTT. It encodes CASSLAEGMTDTQYF.

V usage is TRBV13 and J usage is TRBJ2-7, with TRBD1 matching over 7 bases. CDR1 is PRHDT, CDR2 FYEKMQ, per germline (reference sequence). The CDR3 loop spans 14 amino acids. With V trimmed by 0 bases and J by 3 bases, 2 bases remained unmatched. DNA for the CDR3: TGTGCCAGCAGCTTAGGAGGGACAGTCTACGAGCAGTACTTC. It codes for CASSLGGTVYEQYF.